One and the same sample provided the 20 T cell receptor beta chains below, sequenced in a study of blood T cells in healthy people across ages. Through a sample-barcoded 5' primer and a J-beta primer mix, a second PCR was run for roughly 7 to 11 cycles. From the 5' RACE reads, TCRdb called clonotypes with MiXCR, one entry per CDR3 protein. Of approximately 800,000 distinct CDR3 sequences in the sample, 25% to 30% were seen once. These data were likewise used in another study, on T cells of mothers and their children.

The sample was blood. These receptors originate from a boy aged 10-17 years in good health.

This clonotype occurred a few times. V and J are TRBV29-1 and TRBJ1-1, with D tentatively TRBD1 (6 bases). V lost 4 bases and J lost 7, with 7 bases in between. Germline V gene lookup returns CDR1 SQVTM and CDR2 ANQGSEA. This CDR3 is built from 10 residues. The CDR3 protein is CSVGTDEAFF. CDR3 coding DNA: TGCAGCGTTGGGACAGATGAAGCTTTCTTT.

Regarding this clonotype: A junction end diverges from the germline sequence, so it may reflect a read error. The rearrangement uses TRBV7-9 and TRBJ1-2, with D possibly matching TRBD1 (5 bases). The CDR3 extends over 14 amino acids. CDR1 is SEHNR, CDR2 FQNEAQ, per germline (reference sequence). CDR3 DNA: TGTGCCTGCAGCTTAAAGGGGAGAGAAGCTGGCTACACCTTC. Its translation: CACSLKGREAGYTF.

This clonotype was picked up a small number of times. The chain uses TRBV7-2 and TRBJ2-3, with no clear D. The length of the CDR3 is 16 residues. V shed 5 bases and J shed 2 bases, with 17 bases lying between them. Germline CDR1 is SGHTA and CDR2 is FQGNSA. DNA of the CDR3: TGTGCCAGCAGCATGACTGAAGGCGGATTCACAGATACGCAGTATTTT. This translates into CASSMTEGGFTDTQYF. Full variable domain (outside the CDR3, taken from reference TRBV7-2 and TRBJ2-3): GAGVSQSPSNKVTEKGKDVELRCDPISGHTALYWYRQSLGQGLEFLIYFQGNSAPDKSGLPSDRFSAERTGGSVSTLTIQRTQQEDSAVYLCASSMTEGGFTDTQYFGPGTRLTVL.

The chain couples TRBV20-1 to TRBJ2-3; TRBD1 aligns across 12 bases. Per germline, CDR1 DFQATT and CDR2 SNEGSKA (reference sequence). This CDR3 contains 14 residues. Unmatched junction bases numbered 13, after V lost 4 bases and J lost 14 bases. The CDR3 region is CSAKEGTGGRSPYF. CDR3 nucleotide sequence: TGCAGTGCTAAAGAGGGGACAGGGGGCCGGTCGCCGTATTTT.

This clonotype has only a few counts. The chain links TRBV9 to TRBJ2-2; 7 nucleotides agree with TRBD2. The V and J ends lost 0 bases and 4 bases, in that order; junction bases with no gene match: 3. The CDR3 has 15 residues. Germline V gene sequence: CDR1 SGDLS, CDR2 YYNGEE. The CDR3, as DNA: TGTGCCAGCAGCGTAGGCGGGGGATTCACCGGGGAGCTGTTTTTT. This translates into CASSVGGGFTGELFF.

The rearrangement joins TRBV11-2 to TRBJ2-2, with no clear D. Per the germline V gene, CDR1 is SGHAT and CDR2 is FQNNGV. CDR3 length: 12 amino acids. The CDR3 bases are TGTGTTTGGGCAGAGAACACCGGGGAGCTGTTTTTT. This encodes CVWAENTGELFF.

This sequence joins TRBV2 and TRBJ2-5; 9 bases fit TRBD1. There are 15 residues in the CDR3. Germline CDR1 and CDR2: SNHLY and FYNNEI. After removal of 6 bases from V and 5 bases from J, the junction contained 10 bases not matched to a gene. The CDR3 sequence is CASRENRGPSETQYF. CDR3 DNA sequence: TGTGCCAGCAGGGAAAACAGGGGGCCCTCGGAGACCCAGTACTTC.

This chain joins TRBV11-2 and TRBJ2-1; maybe TRBD1 (5 bases). Trimming removed 3 bases from V and 7 bases from J, with 13 bases in between. The CDR3 sequence is 14 residues long. The V gene's germline CDR1 is SGHAT and CDR2 FQNNGV. CDR3 DNA sequence: TGTGCCAGCAGCTTTCTACAGGACGGAAATGAGCAGTTCTTC. This translates into CASSFLQDGNEQFF.

The chain is built from TRBV20-1 and TRBJ2-7; D might be TRBD2 (5 bases). Between the trimmed V and J ends, which lost 0 bases and 2 bases, there was a span of 11 bases. This CDR3 spans 14 amino acids. Germline V gives CDR1 DFQATT, CDR2 SNEGSKA (reference sequence). The CDR3 is CSARDLTGTYEQYF. CDR3 nucleotides: TGCAGTGCTAGAGATCTGACGGGGACCTACGAGCAGTACTTC.

The J gene is TRBJ2-7, the V gene TRBV7-9, with D unclear. Germline V gene data show CDR1 as SEHNR and CDR2 as FQNEAQ (reference sequence). Trimming stripped 5 bases from V and 3 bases from J, with 14 bases between. This CDR3 has 14 amino acids. The CDR3 region is CASSLDTLFYEQYF. The CDR3 region has the DNA TGTGCCAGCAGCCTTGACACCCTCTTCTACGAGCAGTACTTC.

The genes are TRBV20-1 and TRBJ2-7; tentatively, D is TRBD1 (7 bases). Trimming cost V 2 bases and J 5 bases, with 16 bases left between them. The CDR3 consists of 14 residues. Germline V gives CDR1 DFQATT, CDR2 SNEGSKA (reference sequence). CDR3 nucleotide sequence: TGCAGTGCTAGAAGAGCAGGGGGAGGCCACGAGCAGTACTTC. It translates to CSARRAGGGHEQYF.

In its sample, this clonotype was seen many times. The V and J genes are TRBV5-1 and TRBJ2-1; D possibly uses TRBD1 or TRBD2 (5 bases each). Germline V gives CDR1 SGHRS, CDR2 YFSETQ. With 5 bases removed from V and 0 bases from J, the gap between germline ends came to 9 bases. The CDR3 has 14 amino acids. CDR3 protein: CASSPGTSYNEQFF. CDR3 DNA: TGCGCCAGCAGTCCCGGGACCTCCTACAATGAGCAGTTCTTC.

V and J are TRBV7-3 and TRBJ2-2; perhaps TRBD2 as D (7 bases). This CDR3 has 15 residues. The germline gives CDR1 SGHTA, CDR2 FQGTGA. V lost 1 base and J 7 bases, leaving 13 bases between the germline ends. Written as DNA, the CDR3 is TGTGCCAGCAGCTTAAGGGGGGGCCGAGTCGGGGAGCTGTTTTTT. It encodes CASSLRGGRVGELFF.

V is TRBV20-1 and J is TRBJ2-1, with 13 bases lining up with TRBD2. Germline V gives CDR1 DFQATT, CDR2 SNEGSKA (reference sequence). CDR3 length equals 14 residues. The V and J ends lost 6 bases and 5 bases, in that order; junction bases with no gene match: 4. The CDR3 nucleotides are TGCAGTGCCCCCGGGACTAGCGGGAACAATGAGCAGTTCTTC. This encodes CSAPGTSGNNEQFF.

V is TRBV2 and J is TRBJ1-2; 7 bases agree with TRBD1. The CDR3 extends over 13 amino acids. Germline V gene lookup returns CDR1 SNHLY and CDR2 FYNNEI. J gave up 6 bases and V 6 bases, and 7 bases lay outside the gene matches. CDR3 amino acids: CASRTDRVNGYTF. CDR3 DNA: TGTGCCAGCAGGACCGACAGGGTTAATGGCTACACCTTC.

V gene TRBV3-1 combines with J gene TRBJ2-1; no firm D call. The J call could be wrong; TRBJ2-7 is a better fit for the DNA end. Germline V gene sequence: CDR1 LGHDT, CDR2 YNNKEL (reference sequence). The CDR3 has 15 amino acids. The CDR3 here is CASSQGTYYSYEQYF. In DNA form, the CDR3 reads TGTGCCAGCAGCCAAGGGACCTATTACTCCTACGAGCAGTACTTC.

Worth noting for this clonotype: A read error may account for a junction end that differs from germline. The DNA for the CDR3 is TGTGCCACCGGACAGGGGAACTCCTATAATTCCCCCCTCCACTTT. Translation: CATGQGNSYNSPLHF. The chain has TRBV2 and TRBJ1-6; 9 nucleotides line up with TRBD1. The CDR3 spans 15 residues. Germline V gene lookup returns CDR1 SNHLY and CDR2 FYNNEI.

This clonotype has more than one count but fewer than ten. The chain links TRBV29-1 to TRBJ2-1, with 8 bases fitting TRBD1. The last part of the DNA fits TRBJ2-7 better; the J call may be wrong. This CDR3 spans 12 amino acids. From germline, CDR1 is SQVTM and CDR2 ANQGSEA. The CDR3 DNA sequence: TGCAGCGCTGTGGGACAGGCCTACGAGCAGTACTTC. Encoded protein: CSAVGQAYEQYF.

The V gene is TRBV7-9, the J gene TRBJ1-1, with TRBD1 as a possible D gene (6 bases). The V and J ends lost 3 bases and 7 bases respectively, with 12 bases between them. Per germline, CDR1 SEHNR and CDR2 FQNEAQ (reference sequence). The CDR3 consists of 13 residues. This CDR3 reads CASSLGGGNEAFF. CDR3 DNA: TGTGCCAGCAGCTTGGGGGGCGGTAATGAAGCTTTCTTT.

J is TRBJ1-6 and V is TRBV5-1, with a weak D call TRBD1 (6 bases). The CDR3 has 13 residues. The V gene lost 1 base and the J gene lost 10 bases, with 9 bases spanning the gap. The germline CDR1 and CDR2 sequences are SGHRS and YFSETQ. CDR3 DNA: TGCGCCAGCAGCTTGTGGACAGAGTCACCCCTCCACTTT. It codes for CASSLWTESPLHF.